The 17 T cell receptor beta chains below were found in one sample sequenced in a study of CD8 T cells in Susac syndrome. RNA, at about 0.45 to 1 ug, was reverse transcribed with random hexamers. TCRdb called the immunoSEQ multiplex PCR reads again in MiXCR, with one record for every CDR3 protein. The repertoire holds about 300,000 distinct CDR3 sequences, 70% to 90% seen once, with 0.18% in the top ten. The specimen was CD8+ T cells from PBMCs. Receptors were obtained from a human donor with multiple sclerosis.

This chain uses TRBV27 with TRBJ2-7, with TRBD1 identical over 9 bases. J was trimmed by 6 bases and V by 3 bases; bases with no gene match: 9. Germline V gene sequence: CDR1 MNHEY, CDR2 SMNVEV (reference sequence). This CDR3 comprises 15 residues. For the CDR3, the DNA is TGTGCCAGCAGTTTTTTACGGGACAGGGAGCTCGAGCAGTACTTC. Its protein is CASSFLRDRELEQYF.

The chain carries TRBV5-6 and TRBJ2-2; D might be TRBD2 (5 bases). This CDR3 has 14 residues. Trimming cost V 4 bases and J 7 bases, with 14 bases left between them. Per the germline V gene, CDR1 is SGHDT and CDR2 is YYEEEE. CDR3 amino acids: CASSPGVGGGELFF. The CDR3 coding sequence is TGTGCCAGCAGCCCCGGGGTAGGTGGCGGGGAGCTGTTTTTT.

The chain uses TRBV28 and TRBJ2-3; 8 nucleotides agree with TRBD2. CDR1 is MDHEN, CDR2 SYDVKM, per germline. Trimming removed 6 bases from V and 1 base from J; junction bases left unmatched: 6. The CDR3 is made up of 15 amino acids. This CDR3 is CASRLRAGGTDTQYF. The CDR3 bases are TGTGCCAGCAGACTGCGAGCGGGAGGCACAGATACGCAGTATTTT.

This sequence joins TRBV5-6 and TRBJ1-1, with a weak D call TRBD1 (5 bases). Per germline, CDR1 SGHDT and CDR2 YYEEEE. The CDR3 totals 15 residues. The V gene lost 3 bases and the J gene lost 0 bases, with 12 bases spanning the gap. In DNA, the CDR3 is TGTGCCAGCAGCTCTTCCGGGACGATGAACACTGAAGCTTTCTTT. Translated, it gives CASSSSGTMNTEAFF.

This clonotype was observed once. V gene TRBV4-1 combines with J gene TRBJ1-2, with TRBD1 matching over 11 bases. The CDR3 contains 17 residues. Germline V gene sequence: CDR1 MGHRA, CDR2 YSYEKL. V shed 2 bases and J 3 bases; nucleotides not matched to a gene: 8. CDR3 region: CASSQSPGTGGHYGYTF. The CDR3 bases are TGCGCCAGCAGCCAAAGTCCCGGGACAGGGGGTCACTATGGCTACACCTTC.

The rearrangement uses TRBV27 and TRBJ2-7; D may be TRBD1 (5 bases). V dropped 6 bases and J dropped 6 bases, with 9 bases sitting between them. This CDR3 is built from 11 residues. In germline, CDR1 is MNHEY, CDR2 SMNVEV (reference sequence). CDR3 protein: CASRETGEQYF. The CDR3 DNA is TGTGCCAGCAGGGAAACAGGCGAGCAGTACTTC.

The chain links TRBV11-2 to TRBJ2-4; D might be TRBD1 (5 bases). The CDR3 totals 15 residues. V lost 4 bases to trimming and J lost 0 bases, with 10 bases between them. Germline V gives CDR1 SGHAT, CDR2 FQNNGV. The CDR3 reads CASSSLGLAKNIQYF. The CDR3 nucleotides read TGTGCCAGCAGCTCGTTGGGGCTAGCCAAAAACATTCAGTACTTC.

CDR3 residues: CASSEGQGFNYGYTF. DNA for the CDR3: TGTGCCAGCAGTGAGGGGCAGGGGTTCAACTATGGCTACACCTTC. This chain links TRBV6-1 with TRBJ1-2; D is perhaps TRBD1 (6 bases). CDR1 and CDR2 (germline): MNHNS, SASEGT. Trimming cost V 3 bases and J 2 bases, with 13 bases left between them. The CDR3 covers 15 residues.

The chain carries TRBV3-1 and TRBJ2-3; 9 positions match TRBD2. The CDR3 has 17 residues. The trim removed 4 bases at V and 6 bases at J, leaving 14 bases unmatched. Germline CDR1 LGHDT, CDR2 YNNKEL (reference sequence). CDR3 sequence: CASSPFGSGREEDTQYF. The CDR3 DNA sequence: TGTGCCAGCAGCCCCTTTGGTAGCGGGAGAGAGGAGGATACGCAGTATTTT.

The rearrangement joins TRBV6-2 or TRBV6-3 to TRBJ1-2, with 7 bases aligning to TRBD1. J lost 2 bases, V lost 2 bases, and 5 bases had no gene match. The CDR3 extends over 15 amino acids. The germline CDR1 and CDR2 sequences are MNHEY and SVGEGT. The CDR3 DNA follows: TGTGCCAGCAGTTACGGGACAGACATCAACTATGGCTACACCTTC. Its translation: CASSYGTDINYGYTF.

V and J are TRBV6-4 and TRBJ2-2; D may match TRBD1 or TRBD2 (5 bases each). Germline V lookup: CDR1 MRHNA, CDR2 SNTAGT. The CDR3 is 16 amino acids. Trimming removed 7 bases at V and 4 bases at J, with 19 bases between. The CDR3 DNA is TGTGCCAGCACCCAAAGGGTCTATGGGACCACCGGGGAGCTGTTTTTT. Protein product: CASTQRVYGTTGELFF.

This rearrangement joins TRBV7-9 to TRBJ2-7, with 10 bases that match TRBD1. The V and J ends lost 5 bases and 3 bases, in that order; junction bases with no gene match: 7. The CDR3 contains 15 residues. Germline CDR1 reads SEHNR; CDR2 reads FQNEAQ (reference sequence). CDR3 nucleotide sequence: TGTGCCAGCAGCCAACTCCGGGACAGGGGCTACGAGCAGTACTTC. Encoded protein: CASSQLRDRGYEQYF.

The rearrangement joins TRBV23-1 to TRBJ2-7; D is unresolved. TRBV23-1 is identified as an open reading frame with a role that is uncertain. The V gene lost 0 bases and the J gene lost 3 bases, with 9 bases spanning the gap. The CDR3 totals 14 residues. The CDR3 reads CASSQSTSYYEQYF. The CDR3 nucleotides read TGCGCCAGCAGTCAATCGACGTCATACTACGAGCAGTACTTC.

The chain recombines TRBV19 with TRBJ2-2; possibly TRBD2 for D (7 bases). Between the trimmed V and J ends, which lost 6 bases and 0 bases, there was a span of 20 bases. The germline V gene has CDR1 LNHDA and CDR2 SQIVND (reference sequence). The CDR3 sequence is 18 residues long. This chain's CDR3 is CASSLPAGDIANTGELFF. In DNA, the CDR3 is TGTGCCAGTAGCCTCCCGGCGGGGGACATAGCGAACACCGGGGAGCTGTTTTTT.

This clonotype was seen just once. The rearrangement uses TRBV10-3 and TRBJ2-2, with TRBD1 matching over 7 bases. After removal of 0 bases from V and 6 bases from J, the junction contained 7 bases not matched to a gene. Germline-derived CDR1 and CDR2 are ENHRY and SYGVKD. The CDR3 is made up of 16 amino acids. CDR3 nucleotide sequence: TGTGCCATCAGTGAGTCGACAGGGTGGGGTTCCGGGGAGCTGTTTTTT. Its protein is CAISESTGWGSGELFF.

The gene calls are TRBV11-2 and TRBJ2-7; tentative D call: TRBD1 (6 bases). The CDR3 length is 14 residues. From germline, CDR1 is SGHAT and CDR2 FQNNGV. The V end lost 5 bases, the J end lost 2 bases, and 13 bases lay between the germline ends. CDR3 loop: CASSPLDSTYEQYF. The CDR3, as DNA: TGTGCCAGCAGCCCACTGGACAGTACCTACGAGCAGTACTTC.

The V gene is TRBV11-2, the J gene TRBJ2-7, with D possibly being TRBD1 (7 bases). Trimming pared 5 bases from V and 4 bases from J, leaving 15 bases between. This CDR3 spans 14 amino acids. Germline V gene lookup returns CDR1 SGHAT and CDR2 FQNNGV. The CDR3 coding sequence is TGTGCCAGCAGCCAGGGGGGACAGATGTACGAGCAGTACTTC. Translated, it gives CASSQGGQMYEQYF.